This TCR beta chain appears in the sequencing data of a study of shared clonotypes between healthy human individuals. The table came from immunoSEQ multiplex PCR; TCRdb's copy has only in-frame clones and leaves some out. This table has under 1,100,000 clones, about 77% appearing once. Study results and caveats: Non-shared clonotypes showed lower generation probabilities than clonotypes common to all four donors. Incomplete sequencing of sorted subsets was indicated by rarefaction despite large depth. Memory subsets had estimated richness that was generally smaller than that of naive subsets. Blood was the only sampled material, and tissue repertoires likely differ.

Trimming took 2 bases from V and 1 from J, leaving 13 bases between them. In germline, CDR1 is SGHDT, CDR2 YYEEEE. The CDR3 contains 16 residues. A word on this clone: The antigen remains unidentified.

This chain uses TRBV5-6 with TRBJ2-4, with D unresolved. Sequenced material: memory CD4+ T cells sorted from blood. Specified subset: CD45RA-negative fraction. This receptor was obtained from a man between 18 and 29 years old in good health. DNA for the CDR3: TGTGCCAGCAGCTTAAGAGGAACGGGCGCCAAAAACATTCAGTACTTC. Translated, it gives CASSLRGTGAKNIQYF.